Listed here is a single TCR beta chain. As yet, its antigen is unknown. This entry is derived from a study of T cell repertoires in cytomegalovirus infection. Study-level background: Newly reported HLA-C-restricted and thoroughly characterized HLA-B-restricted CMV epitopes were employed. Public TCR beta signatures indicated both CMV infection and matching HLA type. General study findings and limits: Frequencies of public TCR beta families were cumulated, and this identified carriers of CMV plus the relevant HLA.

TCRdb analysed the reads with MiXCR anew, one entry per CDR3 protein. The sample lists about half a million distinct CDR3 sequences; roughly 34% were seen once. The ends lost 5 bases at V and 5 bases at J; junction bases unmatched: 11. The length of the CDR3 is 17 residues. Germline V lookup: CDR1 SEHNR, CDR2 FQNEAQ (reference sequence). This clonotype originated in a human donor in good health (CMV status not recorded). Some clones in this sample may be carry-over from other donors' samples. The source material was cultured PBMCs, sampled from culture after CMV antigen stimulation. The chain recombines TRBV7-9 with TRBJ2-3, with 12 bases aligning to TRBD1. CDR3 bases: TGTGCCAGCAGCATGTCCGGGACAGGGGGCTCAGGAGATACGCAGTATTTT. Encoded protein: CASSMSGTGGSGDTQYF.